The 12 T cell receptor beta chains below come from one sample, sequenced in a study of neurological immune-mediated disorders. Each CDR3 protein is one row after TCRdb ran MiXCR on the 5' RACE reads. The sample lists more than 50,000 distinct CDR3 sequences, 6.5% to 8.5% occurring once. Sample time point: longitudinal time-point 3. Sequencing input: PBMCs. These receptors all come from a woman in her 40s in good health.

Notes on this clonotype: Here the CDR3 omits its conserved ending phenylalanine or tryptophan, so a read error is the likely source. The rearrangement joins TRBV12-3 or TRBV12-4 to TRBJ1-2; 7 nucleotides align to TRBD1. The CDR3 runs 13 residues. After removal of 4 bases from V and 7 bases from J, the junction contained 6 bases not matched to a gene. CDR3 nucleotide sequence: TGTGCCAGCAGTTCCCGGGGACAGAGTGGCTACACCCTC. Translated: CASSSRGQSGYTL.

This clonotype has at least ten counts. The V call is TRBV6-2 or TRBV6-3, the J call TRBJ1-5; TRBD1 might be the D (6 bases). The germline V and J ends were trimmed by 8 bases and 1 base, with 18 bases remaining between them. Per germline, CDR1 MNHEY and CDR2 SVGEGT. The CDR3 covers 16 residues. CDR3 amino acids: CASEHNRDRSNQPQHF. For the CDR3, the DNA is TGTGCCAGCGAACACAACAGGGATAGAAGCAATCAGCCCCAGCATTTT.

This rearrangement joins TRBV6-1 to TRBJ1-4; D is undetermined. The V gene lost 7 bases and the J gene lost 4 bases, with 16 bases spanning the gap. From germline, CDR1 is MNHNS and CDR2 SASEGT. The CDR3 runs 15 residues. The CDR3 reads CASKNVPDFNEKLFF. DNA for the CDR3: TGTGCCAGCAAGAATGTCCCAGACTTTAATGAAAAACTGTTTTTT.

This clonotype showed up many times. This rearrangement joins TRBV20-1 to TRBJ2-5; 10 bases are shared with TRBD2. The length of the CDR3 is 14 residues. Germline V gene lookup returns CDR1 DFQATT and CDR2 SNEGSKA (reference sequence). Trimming removed 4 bases from V and 2 bases from J; junction bases left unmatched: 4. This CDR3 reads CSAISGGSQETQYF. The CDR3 region has the DNA TGCAGTGCTATTAGCGGGGGGTCACAAGAGACCCAGTACTTC.

This clonotype was detected a few times. This chain links TRBV6-5 with TRBJ2-1; TRBD2 aligns across 12 bases. This CDR3 contains 15 residues. Germline CDR1 MNHEY, CDR2 SVGAGI. Germline trimming cut 6 bases from V and 10 bases from J; bases unmatched to any gene: 10. CDR3 region: CASRAPGLAGGEQFF. The CDR3 DNA is TGTGCCAGCAGAGCACCGGGACTAGCGGGCGGGGAGCAGTTCTTC.

The gene calls are TRBV7-2 and TRBJ1-3; D gene uncertain. From germline, CDR1 is SGHTA and CDR2 FQGNSA. Trimming shortened V by 1 base and J by 4 bases, and 11 bases separated the two germline ends. The CDR3 is made up of 15 amino acids. DNA of the CDR3: TGTGCCAGCAGCTTAGACGTGGGGAACGGAAACACCATATATTTT. As protein: CASSLDVGNGNTIYF.

This clonotype was seen at least ten times. This chain links TRBV20-1 with TRBJ1-5; weak D call: TRBD1 (6 bases). The CDR3 loop spans 13 amino acids. Per the germline V gene, CDR1 is DFQATT and CDR2 is SNEGSKA (reference sequence). Trimming pared 6 bases from V and 2 bases from J, leaving 11 bases between. The chain's CDR3 is CSAPGVGNQPQHF. In DNA form, the CDR3 reads TGCAGTGCGCCAGGGGTGGGCAATCAGCCCCAGCATTTT.

This clonotype was picked up many times. CDR3 region: CASSPTTEGGLYGYTF. CDR3 coding DNA: TGTGCCAGCTCACCAACTACGGAAGGGGGCCTATATGGCTACACCTTC. The V and J genes are TRBV18 and TRBJ1-2, with 7 bases matching TRBD1. The germline CDR1 and CDR2 sequences are KGHSH and LQKENI. This CDR3 contains 16 residues. V lost 2 bases, J lost 5 bases, and 11 bases stayed unmatched.

Many counts were recorded for this clonotype. This chain joins TRBV7-2 and TRBJ1-2; TRBD1 might be the D (6 bases). The germline V gene encodes CDR1 SGHTA and CDR2 FQGNSA. CDR3 length: 17 residues. Trimming removed 3 bases at V and 0 bases at J, with 17 bases between. CDR3 DNA sequence: TGTGCCAGCAGCTTTGACAGGCGCGCCTTAGCTAACTATGGCTACACCTTC. It translates to CASSFDRRALANYGYTF.

This clonotype was picked up many times. V is TRBV2 and J is TRBJ2-7; 7 bases fit TRBD2. The CDR3 has 15 amino acids. Losses at the gene ends were 5 bases for V and 1 base for J; bases not matched to a gene: 8. In germline, CDR1 is SNHLY, CDR2 FYNNEI. CDR3 coding DNA: TGTGCCAGCAGTCCTGGTCGGGGGGTGTCCTACGAGCAGTACTTC. Amino acids: CASSPGRGVSYEQYF.

This clonotype was observed a few times. This sequence joins TRBV6-2 or TRBV6-3 and TRBJ1-1; D is unresolved. CDR3 length: 13 residues. Germline CDR1 is MNHEY and CDR2 is SVGEGT. V lost 2 bases and J 2 bases, leaving 6 bases between the germline ends. Here the CDR3 reads CASSYRKNTEAFF. The CDR3 nucleotides read TGTGCCAGCAGTTACCGGAAAAACACTGAAGCTTTCTTT.

This clonotype was recorded many times. The chain couples TRBV7-9 to TRBJ1-2, with 9 bases that match TRBD1. J gave up 8 bases and V 5 bases, and 12 bases lay outside the gene matches. CDR1 and CDR2 (germline): SEHNR, FQNEAQ (reference sequence). The CDR3 runs to 15 residues. CDR3 in amino acids: CASSTHGTGTYGYTF. The CDR3 DNA reads as TGTGCCAGCAGCACGCACGGGACAGGGACATACGGCTACACCTTC.